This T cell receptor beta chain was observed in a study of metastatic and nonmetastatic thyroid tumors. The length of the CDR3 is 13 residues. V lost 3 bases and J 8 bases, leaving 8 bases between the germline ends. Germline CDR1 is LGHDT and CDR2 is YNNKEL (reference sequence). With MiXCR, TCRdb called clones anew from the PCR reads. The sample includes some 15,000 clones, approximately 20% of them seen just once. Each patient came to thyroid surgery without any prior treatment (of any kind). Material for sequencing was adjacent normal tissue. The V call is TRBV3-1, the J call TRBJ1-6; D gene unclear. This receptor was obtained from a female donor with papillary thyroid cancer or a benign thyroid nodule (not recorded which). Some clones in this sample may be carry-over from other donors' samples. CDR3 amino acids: CASSQGADSPLHF. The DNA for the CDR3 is TGTGCCAGCAGCCAGGGTGCGGATTCACCCCTCCACTTT. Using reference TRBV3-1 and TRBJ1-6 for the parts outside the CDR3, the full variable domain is DTAVSQTPKYLVTQMGNDKSIKCEQNLGHDTMYWYKQDSKKFLKIMFSYNNKELIINETVPNRFSPKSPDKAHLNLHINSLELGDSAVYFCASSQGADSPLHFGNGTRLTVT.